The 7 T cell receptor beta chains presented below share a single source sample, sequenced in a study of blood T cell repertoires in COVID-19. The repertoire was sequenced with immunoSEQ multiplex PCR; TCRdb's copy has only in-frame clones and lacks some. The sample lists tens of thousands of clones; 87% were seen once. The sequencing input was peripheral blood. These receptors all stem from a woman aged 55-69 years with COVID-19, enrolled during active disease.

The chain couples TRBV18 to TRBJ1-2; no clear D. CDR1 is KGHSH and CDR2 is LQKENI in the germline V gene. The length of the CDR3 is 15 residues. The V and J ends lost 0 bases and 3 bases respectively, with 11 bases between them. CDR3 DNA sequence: TGTGCCAGCTCACCACCCGCGTCAGCGGACTATGGCTACACCTTC. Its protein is CASSPPASADYGYTF.

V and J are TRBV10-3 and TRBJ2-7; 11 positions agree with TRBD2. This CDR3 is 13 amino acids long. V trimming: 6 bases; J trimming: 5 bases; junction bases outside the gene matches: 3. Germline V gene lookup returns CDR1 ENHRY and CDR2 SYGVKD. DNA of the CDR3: TGTGCCATCAGGGGACTAGCGGAAGACGAGCAGTACTTC. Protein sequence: CAIRGLAEDEQYF.

The CDR3 protein is CAWSGGQDSNQPQHF. The CDR3 DNA follows: TGTGCCTGGAGTGGTGGACAGGACAGCAATCAGCCCCAGCATTTT. The chain carries TRBV30 and TRBJ1-5; 7 positions match TRBD1. The CDR3 loop spans 15 amino acids. Germline V lookup: CDR1 GTSNPN, CDR2 SVGIG (reference sequence). The V and J ends lost 1 base and 1 base, in that order; junction bases with no gene match: 4.

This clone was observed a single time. CDR3 loop: CASSLYSGNQPQHF. The CDR3 DNA sequence: TGTGCCAGCAGTTTATATTCGGGGAACCAGCCCCAGCATTTT. The V call is TRBV28, the J call TRBJ1-5; D gene uncertain. Trimming stripped 1 base from V and 7 bases from J, with 11 bases between. Germline assignment: CDR1 MDHEN and CDR2 SYDVKM. The CDR3 extends over 14 amino acids.

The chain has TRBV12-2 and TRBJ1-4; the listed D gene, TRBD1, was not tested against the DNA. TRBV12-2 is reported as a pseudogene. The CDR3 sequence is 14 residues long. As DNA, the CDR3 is TGTGCAAGTCGCTTACAGGGAAAGAATGAAAAACTGTTTTTT. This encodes CASRLQGKNEKLFF.

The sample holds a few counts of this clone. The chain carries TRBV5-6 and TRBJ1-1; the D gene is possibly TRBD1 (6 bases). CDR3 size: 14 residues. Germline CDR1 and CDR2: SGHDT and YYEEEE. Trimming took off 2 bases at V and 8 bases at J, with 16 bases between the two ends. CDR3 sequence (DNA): TGTGCCAGCAGCTTACTTGACAGGCTCGTAGAAGCTTTCTTT. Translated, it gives CASSLLDRLVEAFF.

CDR3 nucleotides: TGTGCCAGCAGACCGACAGGGGGCCGTGGAAACACCATATATTTT. Translation gives CASRPTGGRGNTIYF. The V and J genes are TRBV5-6 and TRBJ1-3; TRBD1 matches 10 bases. J gave up 3 bases and V 5 bases, and 5 bases lay outside the gene matches. This CDR3 contains 15 residues. From germline, CDR1 is SGHDT and CDR2 YYEEEE.